This TCR beta chain was captured by sequencing in a study of shared clonotypes between healthy human individuals. Study-wide background: CD4 naive and CD4 memory each took three plates per donor, while CD8 naive took two and CD8 memory one.

Overall study results and limits: Roughly 5% of naive CD4 clonotypes were common to a handful of donors.

Methods used by the authors: Owing to the provision of junction-only sequences devoid of quality scores by immunoSEQ, filtering differed. The assay was immunoSEQ multiplex PCR, and TCRdb's table has in-frame clones only and misses some. That table furnishes V, J and clone size, whereas the DNA furnished D and trimming. The top ten hold approximately 0.13% of the sample, which has approximately 2.4 million clones, almost 96% seen once. There are 12 residues in the CDR3. Germline-derived CDR1 and CDR2 are GTSNPN and SVGIG (reference sequence). The V and J ends lost 4 bases and 4 bases respectively, with 10 bases between them. A word on this clone: Its antigen remains unknown.

Sequenced material: naive CD4+ T cells sorted from blood. Subset of the sample: CD45RA+ positively selected. The origin of this receptor is a man between 18 and 35 years old in good health. The chain uses TRBV30 and TRBJ2-5; D gene uncertain. CDR3 sequence: CAWTGSPETQYF. CDR3 DNA: TGTGCCTGGACAGGATCTCCAGAGACCCAGTACTTC.